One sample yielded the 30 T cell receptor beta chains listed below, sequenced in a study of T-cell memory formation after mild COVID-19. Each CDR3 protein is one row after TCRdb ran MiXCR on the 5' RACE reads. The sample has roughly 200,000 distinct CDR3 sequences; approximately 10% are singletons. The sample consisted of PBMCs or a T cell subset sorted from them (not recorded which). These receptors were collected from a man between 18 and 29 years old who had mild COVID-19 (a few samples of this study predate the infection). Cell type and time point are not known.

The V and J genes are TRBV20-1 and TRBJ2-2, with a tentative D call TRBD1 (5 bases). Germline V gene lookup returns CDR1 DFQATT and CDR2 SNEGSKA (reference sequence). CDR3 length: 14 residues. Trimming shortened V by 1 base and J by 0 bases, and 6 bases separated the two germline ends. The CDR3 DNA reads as TGCAGTGCTAGAGGGACAACGAACACCGGGGAGCTGTTTTTT. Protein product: CSARGTTNTGELFF.

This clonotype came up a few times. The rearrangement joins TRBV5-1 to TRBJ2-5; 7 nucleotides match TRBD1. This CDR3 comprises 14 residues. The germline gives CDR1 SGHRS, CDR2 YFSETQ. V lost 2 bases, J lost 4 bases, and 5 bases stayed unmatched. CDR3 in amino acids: CASSFDRAGETQYF. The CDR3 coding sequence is TGCGCCAGCAGCTTTGACAGGGCGGGAGAGACCCAGTACTTC.

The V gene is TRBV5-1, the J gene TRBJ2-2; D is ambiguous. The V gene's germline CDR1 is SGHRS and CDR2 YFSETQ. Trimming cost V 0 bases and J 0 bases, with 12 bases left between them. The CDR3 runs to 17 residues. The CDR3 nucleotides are TGCGCCAGCAGCTTGGTCCCTGAAGAAGCGAACACCGGGGAGCTGTTTTTT. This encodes CASSLVPEEANTGELFF.

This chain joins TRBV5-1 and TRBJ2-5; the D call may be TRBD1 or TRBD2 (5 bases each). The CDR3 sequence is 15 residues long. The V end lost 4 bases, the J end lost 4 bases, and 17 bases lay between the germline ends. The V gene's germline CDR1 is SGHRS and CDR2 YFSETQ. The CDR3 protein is CASSEPEGSGETQYF. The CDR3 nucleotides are TGCGCCAGCAGCGAACCTGAGGGGTCGGGAGAGACCCAGTACTTC.

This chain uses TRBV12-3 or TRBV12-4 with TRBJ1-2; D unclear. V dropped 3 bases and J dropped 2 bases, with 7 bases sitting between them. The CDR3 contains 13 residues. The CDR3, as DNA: TGTGCCAGCAGTTTGGCCACGAACTATGGCTACACCTTC. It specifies CASSLATNYGYTF.

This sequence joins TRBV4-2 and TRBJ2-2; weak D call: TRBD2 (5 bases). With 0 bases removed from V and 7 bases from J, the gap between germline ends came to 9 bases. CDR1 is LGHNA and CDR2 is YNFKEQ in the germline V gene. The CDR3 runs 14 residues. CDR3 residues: CASSQDGLSGELFF. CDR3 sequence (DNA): TGTGCCAGCAGCCAAGATGGACTTAGCGGGGAGCTGTTTTTT.

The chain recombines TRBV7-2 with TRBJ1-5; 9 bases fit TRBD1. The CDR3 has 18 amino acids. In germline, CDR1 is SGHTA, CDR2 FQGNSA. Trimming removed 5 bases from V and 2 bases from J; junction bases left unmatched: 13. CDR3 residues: CASSRGQGGQLGNQPQHF. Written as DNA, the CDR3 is TGTGCCAGCAGCCGGGGACAGGGAGGACAACTTGGCAATCAGCCCCAGCATTTT.

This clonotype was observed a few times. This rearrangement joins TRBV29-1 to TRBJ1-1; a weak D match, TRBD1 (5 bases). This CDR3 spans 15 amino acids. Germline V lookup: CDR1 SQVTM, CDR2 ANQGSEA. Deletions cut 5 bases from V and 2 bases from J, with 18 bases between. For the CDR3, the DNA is TGCAGCGTTTCCGGGGACTTCGGAAGTAACACTGAAGCTTTCTTT. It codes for CSVSGDFGSNTEAFF.

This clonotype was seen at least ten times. The DNA for the CDR3 is TGCGCCAGCAGCGAAACAGGAGTACAAGAGACCCAGTACTTC. Translation gives CASSETGVQETQYF. The gene calls are TRBV5-1 and TRBJ2-5; a weak D match, TRBD1 (5 bases). The CDR3 is 14 amino acids. V was pared by 4 bases and J by 2 bases, with 12 bases between. CDR1 and CDR2 from the germline V gene are SGHRS and YFSETQ.

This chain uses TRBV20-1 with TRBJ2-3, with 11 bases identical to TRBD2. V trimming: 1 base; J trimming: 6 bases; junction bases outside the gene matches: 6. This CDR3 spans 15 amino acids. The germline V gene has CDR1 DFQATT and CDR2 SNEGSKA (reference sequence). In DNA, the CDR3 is TGCAGTGCTAGAGGACTAGCGGGGCTGGGTGATACGCAGTATTTT. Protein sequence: CSARGLAGLGDTQYF.

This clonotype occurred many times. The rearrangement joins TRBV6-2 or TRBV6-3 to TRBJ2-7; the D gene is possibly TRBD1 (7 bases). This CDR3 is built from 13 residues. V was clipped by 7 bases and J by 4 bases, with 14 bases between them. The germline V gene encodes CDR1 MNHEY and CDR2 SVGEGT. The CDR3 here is CASTPTGRYEQYF. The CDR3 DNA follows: TGTGCCAGCACCCCGACAGGGAGGTACGAGCAGTACTTC.

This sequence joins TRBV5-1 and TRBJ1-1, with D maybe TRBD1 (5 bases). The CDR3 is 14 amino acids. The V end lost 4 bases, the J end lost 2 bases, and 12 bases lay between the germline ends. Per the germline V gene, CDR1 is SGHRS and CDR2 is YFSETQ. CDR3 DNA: TGCGCCAGCAGCCCCGGGACCCCAAACACTGAAGCTTTCTTT. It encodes CASSPGTPNTEAFF.

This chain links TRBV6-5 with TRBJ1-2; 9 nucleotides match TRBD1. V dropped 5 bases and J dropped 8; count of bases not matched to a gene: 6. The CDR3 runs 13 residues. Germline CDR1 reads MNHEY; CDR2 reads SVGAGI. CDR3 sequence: CASSTDRGSGYTF. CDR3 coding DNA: TGTGCCAGCAGTACGGACAGGGGCAGCGGCTACACCTTC.

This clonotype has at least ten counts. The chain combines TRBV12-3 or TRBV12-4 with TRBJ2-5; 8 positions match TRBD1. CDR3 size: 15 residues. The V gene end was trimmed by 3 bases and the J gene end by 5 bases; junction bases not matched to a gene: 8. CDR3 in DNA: TGTGCCAGCAGTTTTGGGGACAGGTCCGGGGAGACCCAGTACTTC. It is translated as CASSFGDRSGETQYF.

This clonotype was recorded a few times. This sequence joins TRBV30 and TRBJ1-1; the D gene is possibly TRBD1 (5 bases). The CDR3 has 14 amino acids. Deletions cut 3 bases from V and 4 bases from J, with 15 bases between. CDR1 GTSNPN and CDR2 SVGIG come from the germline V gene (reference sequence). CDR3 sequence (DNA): TGTGCCTGGAGCCGCTTGGGGGGAAGCACTGAAGCTTTCTTT. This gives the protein CAWSRLGGSTEAFF.

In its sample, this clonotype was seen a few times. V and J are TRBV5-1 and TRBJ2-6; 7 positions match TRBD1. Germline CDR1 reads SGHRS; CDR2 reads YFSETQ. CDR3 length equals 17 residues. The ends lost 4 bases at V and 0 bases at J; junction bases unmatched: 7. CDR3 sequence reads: CASSRGQQISGANVLTF. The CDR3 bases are TGCGCCAGCAGCCGGGGACAGCAAATCTCTGGGGCCAACGTCCTGACTTTC.

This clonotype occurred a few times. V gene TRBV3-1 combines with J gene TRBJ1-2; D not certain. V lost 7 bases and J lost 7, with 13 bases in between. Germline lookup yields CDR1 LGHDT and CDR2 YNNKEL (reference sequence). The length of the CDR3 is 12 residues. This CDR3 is CASTDPGSGYTF. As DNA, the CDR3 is TGTGCCAGCACCGACCCTGGGAGTGGCTACACCTTC.

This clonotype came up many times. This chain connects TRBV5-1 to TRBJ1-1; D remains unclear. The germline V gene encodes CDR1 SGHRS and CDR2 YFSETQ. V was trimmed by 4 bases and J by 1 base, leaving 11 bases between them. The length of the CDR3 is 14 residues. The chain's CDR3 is CASSPTLGNTEAFF. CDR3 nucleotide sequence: TGCGCCAGCAGCCCGACCCTCGGGAACACTGAAGCTTTCTTT.

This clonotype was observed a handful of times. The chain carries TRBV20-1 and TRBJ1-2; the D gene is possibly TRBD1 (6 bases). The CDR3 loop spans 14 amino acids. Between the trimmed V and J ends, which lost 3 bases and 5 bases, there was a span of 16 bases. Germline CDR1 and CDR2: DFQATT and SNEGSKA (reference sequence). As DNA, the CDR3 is TGCAGTGCTAGCCCTCCGGGGGCGAGTTATGGCTACACCTTC. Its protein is CSASPPGASYGYTF.

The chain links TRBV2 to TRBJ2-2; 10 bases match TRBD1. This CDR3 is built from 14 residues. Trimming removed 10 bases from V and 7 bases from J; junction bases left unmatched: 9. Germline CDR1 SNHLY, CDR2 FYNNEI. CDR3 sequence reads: CAITGTGVGGELFF. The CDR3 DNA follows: TGTGCCATCACCGGGACAGGGGTCGGCGGGGAGCTGTTTTTT.

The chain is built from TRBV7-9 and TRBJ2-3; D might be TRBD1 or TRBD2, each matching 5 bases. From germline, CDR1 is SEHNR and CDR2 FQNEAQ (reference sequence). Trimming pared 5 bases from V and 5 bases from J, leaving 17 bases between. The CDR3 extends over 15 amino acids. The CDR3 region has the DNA TGTGCCAGCAGCCCGTACGGGGCCTACGTAGATACGCAGTATTTT. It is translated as CASSPYGAYVDTQYF. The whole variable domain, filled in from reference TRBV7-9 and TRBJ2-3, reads DTGVSQNPRHKITKRGQNVTFRCDPISEHNRLYWYRQTLGQGPEFLTYFQNEAQLEKSRLLSDRFSAERPKGSFSTLEIQRTEQGDSAMYLCASSPYGAYVDTQYFGPGTRLTVL.

The CDR3 bases are TGCGCCAGCAGCTTGGGGGCAGGGCCCGCCGGGGAGCTGTTTTTT. It is translated as CASSLGAGPAGELFF. The V call is TRBV5-1, the J call TRBJ2-2; possibly TRBD1 for D (5 bases). CDR1 SGHRS and CDR2 YFSETQ come from the germline V gene. V shed 0 bases and J shed 6 bases, with 12 bases lying between them. The CDR3 length is 15 residues.

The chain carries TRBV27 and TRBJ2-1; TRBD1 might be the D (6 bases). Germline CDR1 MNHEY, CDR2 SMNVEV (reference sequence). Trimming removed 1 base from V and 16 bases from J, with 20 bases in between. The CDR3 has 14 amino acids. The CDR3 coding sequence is TGTGCCAGCAGTTTATTCCGAGGGTTGTCCAGGGGTTTCTTC. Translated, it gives CASSLFRGLSRGFF.

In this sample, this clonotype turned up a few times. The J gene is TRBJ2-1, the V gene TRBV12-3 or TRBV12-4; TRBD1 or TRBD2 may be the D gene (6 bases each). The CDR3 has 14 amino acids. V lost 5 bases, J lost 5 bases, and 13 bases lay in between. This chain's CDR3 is CASSIGRGHNEQFF. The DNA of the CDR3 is TGTGCCAGCAGTATCGGCCGGGGGCACAATGAGCAGTTCTTC.

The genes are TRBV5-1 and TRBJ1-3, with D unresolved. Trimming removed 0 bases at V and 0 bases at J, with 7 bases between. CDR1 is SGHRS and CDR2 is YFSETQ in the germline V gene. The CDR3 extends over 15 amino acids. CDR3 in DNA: TGCGCCAGCAGCTTGGACGGCGACTCTGGAAACACCATATATTTT. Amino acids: CASSLDGDSGNTIYF.

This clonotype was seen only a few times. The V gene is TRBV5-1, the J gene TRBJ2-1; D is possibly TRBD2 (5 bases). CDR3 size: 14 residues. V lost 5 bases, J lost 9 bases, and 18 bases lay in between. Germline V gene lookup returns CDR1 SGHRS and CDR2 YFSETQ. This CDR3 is CASRDSPRSGEQFF. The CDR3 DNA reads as TGCGCCAGCAGGGACTCTCCCCGCTCTGGTGAGCAGTTCTTC.

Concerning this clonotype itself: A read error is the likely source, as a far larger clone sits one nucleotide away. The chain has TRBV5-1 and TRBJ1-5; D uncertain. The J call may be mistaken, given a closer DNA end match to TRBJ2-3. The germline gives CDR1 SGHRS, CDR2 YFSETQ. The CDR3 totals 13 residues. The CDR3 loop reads CASSLEGNQPQYF. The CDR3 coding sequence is TGCGCCAGCAGCTTGGAGGGCAATCAGCCCCAGTATTTT.

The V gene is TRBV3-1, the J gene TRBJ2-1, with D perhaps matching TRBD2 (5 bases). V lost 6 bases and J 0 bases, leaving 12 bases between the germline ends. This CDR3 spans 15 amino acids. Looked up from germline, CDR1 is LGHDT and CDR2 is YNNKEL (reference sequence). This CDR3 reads CASRQTGSSYNEQFF. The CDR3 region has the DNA TGTGCCAGCAGACAGACGGGGAGCTCCTACAATGAGCAGTTCTTC.

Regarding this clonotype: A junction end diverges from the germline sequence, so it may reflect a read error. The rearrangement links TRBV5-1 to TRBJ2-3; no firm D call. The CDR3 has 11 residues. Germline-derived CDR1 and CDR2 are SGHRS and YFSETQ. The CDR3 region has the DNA TGCGCCAGCAGCCCCGAAGAGAGGCCGTGGTTT. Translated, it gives CASSPEERPWF. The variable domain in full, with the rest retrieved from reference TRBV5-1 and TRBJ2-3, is KAGVTQTPRYLIKTRGQQVTLSCSPISGHRSVSWYQQTPGQGLQFLFEYFSETQRNKGNFPGRFSGRQFSNSRSEMNVSTLELGDSALYLCASSPEERPWFGPGTRLTVL.

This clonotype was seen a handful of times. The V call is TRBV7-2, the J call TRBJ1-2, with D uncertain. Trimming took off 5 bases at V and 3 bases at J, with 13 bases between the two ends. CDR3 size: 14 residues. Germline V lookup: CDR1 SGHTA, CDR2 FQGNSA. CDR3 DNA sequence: TGTGCCAGCAGCCAAATGGGCGGCGACTATGGCTACACCTTC. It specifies CASSQMGGDYGYTF.